This T cell receptor beta chain comes out of a study of OX40 agonist ivuxolimab in advanced cancers. Germline V gives CDR1 LNHDA, CDR2 SQIVND (reference sequence). This CDR3 region has 18 residues. Regarding the study as a whole: Mean expanded clone counts were higher in CD8+ than CD4+ T cells.

Comment on this clone: Its matching antigen is unknown. At one end the junction does not follow the germline gene, possibly because of a read error.

Only in-frame clones appear in the TCRdb table, and some are missing; sequencing was by immunoSEQ multiplex PCR. The sample contains roughly 38,000 clones, around 82% of which appear only once. The J gene is TRBJ2-6, the V gene TRBV19, with D possibly matching TRBD1 (5 bases). This clonotype originated in an adult with an advanced solid tumor such as melanoma, head and neck, liver or kidney cancer. The specimen comprised CD4+ or CD8+ T cells sorted from blood, sampled in a trial of the OX40 agonist ivuxolimab. CDR3 protein: CASSHARTNQKSGQRPDF. CDR3 DNA sequence: TGTGCCAGTAGTCACGCTCGGACAAATCAAAAGTCGGGCCAACGTCCTGACTTC.